This T cell receptor (beta chain) was obtained from a study of cytomegalovirus exposure and HLA in healthy donors. Across the whole study: Unique TCRs numbering around 85 million, obtained from HLA-typed donors, made up an early data release. Study findings and constraints: The authors listed 150 to 200 TCR beta chains as cytomegalovirus-associated. Reported results showed that the classifier diagnosed cytomegalovirus status with high specificity and sensitivity. Later analysis associated a missense DCLRE1C variant with TCR beta V- and J-gene trimming.

About this clone itself: The target antigen is unknown.

Amplification used 60 Vbeta primers and 13 Jbeta primers. Generated by immunoSEQ multiplex PCR, the TCRdb table keeps only in-frame clones and is missing some. Of under 100,000 clones in the sample, around 10% were seen once. The V and J ends lost 2 bases and 3 bases respectively, with 13 bases between them. The germline V gene has CDR1 SGHRS and CDR2 YFSETQ. The CDR3 spans 15 residues. This TCR came from a man aged 55 to 70 in good health and CMV-seropositive. This rearrangement joins TRBV5-1 to TRBJ2-3; D possibly corresponds to TRBD1 (6 bases). The material sequenced was PBMCs. The CDR3 region is CASSFQGRETDTQYF. The CDR3 nucleotides are TGCGCCAGCAGCTTTCAGGGGCGCGAAACAGATACGCAGTATTTT.